A single sample is the source of the 32 T cell receptor beta chains below, sequenced in a study of CD8 T cells in Susac syndrome. Reverse transcription of about 0.45 to 1 ug RNA was performed with random hexamers. MiXCR, run by TCRdb on the immunoSEQ multiplex PCR reads, gives a single entry per CDR3 protein. The sample has 80,000 to 95,000 distinct CDR3 sequences; 94% are singletons. The sample consisted of CD8+ T cells from PBMCs. The origin of the receptors is a human donor with Susac syndrome.

J is TRBJ2-1 and V is TRBV5-6; a possible D gene is TRBD2 (5 bases). CDR3 size: 19 residues. The germline gives CDR1 SGHDT, CDR2 YYEEEE. V shed 0 bases and J shed 0 bases, with 19 bases lying between them. The CDR3 loop reads CASSLDSFFGESSYNEQFF. CDR3 nucleotides: TGTGCCAGCAGCTTGGATTCTTTTTTTGGGGAGAGCTCCTACAATGAGCAGTTCTTC.

The V and J genes are TRBV5-6 and TRBJ1-5; 11 nucleotides line up with TRBD1. Germline V gene sequence: CDR1 SGHDT, CDR2 YYEEEE. V was clipped by 5 bases and J by 6 bases; unmatched bases: 7. CDR3 length: 15 amino acids. CDR3 DNA sequence: TGTGCCAGCAGTCTCGCGGGGACAGGGGGTCAGCCCCAGCATTTT. As protein: CASSLAGTGGQPQHF. The full variable domain, rest sourced from reference TRBV5-6 and TRBJ1-5, is DAGVTQSPTHLIKTRGQQVTLRCSPKSGHDTVSWYQQALGQGPQFIFQYYEEEERQRGNFPDRFSGHQFPNYSSELNVNALLLGDSALYLCASSLAGTGGQPQHFGDGTRLSIL.

The chain combines TRBV29-1 with TRBJ1-1; D remains ambiguous. Trimming took off 4 bases at V and 1 base at J, with 7 bases between the two ends. Germline lookup yields CDR1 SQVTM and CDR2 ANQGSEA. This CDR3 region has 12 residues. The CDR3 coding sequence is TGCAGCGTTGCGATGACGAACACTGAAGCTTTCTTT. This gives the protein CSVAMTNTEAFF.

The gene calls are TRBV5-1 and TRBJ2-5; the D is unclear. The germline V gene has CDR1 SGHRS and CDR2 YFSETQ. The CDR3 contains 12 residues. Trimming removed 4 bases from V and 5 bases from J, with 9 bases in between. The CDR3 sequence is CASSRPEETQYF. For the CDR3, the DNA is TGCGCCAGCAGCCGTCCTGAGGAGACCCAGTACTTC.

The chain combines TRBV3-1 with TRBJ1-5; 8 nucleotides agree with TRBD1. This CDR3 spans 15 amino acids. V shed 3 bases, J shed 3 bases, and the junction held 4 bases outside the gene matches. Germline CDR1 is LGHDT and CDR2 is YNNKEL (reference sequence). CDR3 nucleotides: TGTGCCAGCAGCCACGGGACAGGCTACAATCAGCCCCAGCATTTT. Translation: CASSHGTGYNQPQHF. Filled out from reference TRBV3-1 and TRBJ1-5, the complete variable domain reads DTAVSQTPKYLVTQMGNDKSIKCEQNLGHDTMYWYKQDSKKFLKIMFSYNNKELIINETVPNRFSPKSPDKAHLNLHINSLELGDSAVYFCASSHGTGYNQPQHFGDGTRLSIL.

This clonotype appeared a few times. CDR3: CASSPDLYEQYF. Here the CDR3 DNA reads TGTGCCAGCAGTCCGGACCTCTACGAGCAGTACTTC. This rearrangement joins TRBV28 to TRBJ2-7; D gene unclear. The CDR3 has 12 residues. The V end lost 5 bases, the J end lost 3 bases, and 8 bases lay between the germline ends. The V gene's germline CDR1 is MDHEN and CDR2 SYDVKM.

The V call is TRBV7-9, the J call TRBJ1-2; D is ambiguous. Germline lookup yields CDR1 SEHNR and CDR2 FQNEAQ (reference sequence). This CDR3 comprises 18 residues. V was cut by 5 bases and J by 8 bases, with 30 bases left in between. CDR3 loop: CASSPPLGHSRDVFGYTF. The CDR3 region has the DNA TGTGCCAGCAGCCCTCCGTTAGGTCACAGTAGGGATGTCTTCGGCTACACCTTC.

V gene TRBV29-1 combines with J gene TRBJ2-5; TRBD1 matches at 9 bases. Trimming cost V 7 bases and J 8 bases; bases outside gene matches: 11. Germline V lookup: CDR1 SQVTM, CDR2 ANQGSEA. The CDR3 runs 13 residues. CDR3 bases: TGCAGCGCCCTGACGACAGGGGGTGGTACCCAGTACTTC. As protein: CSALTTGGGTQYF.

The V and J genes are TRBV10-3 and TRBJ2-7; D is perhaps TRBD1 (5 bases). Trimming pared 0 bases from V and 3 bases from J, leaving 15 bases between. CDR1 and CDR2 from the germline V gene are ENHRY and SYGVKD. The CDR3 extends over 16 amino acids. The CDR3 protein is CAISESRGSTVYEQYF. For the CDR3, the DNA is TGTGCCATCAGTGAGTCAAGGGGCTCTACCGTCTACGAGCAGTACTTC.

The gene calls are TRBV20-1 and TRBJ2-1; 14 bases match TRBD2. The CDR3 contains 16 residues. V dropped 6 bases and J dropped 7; count of bases not matched to a gene: 11. In germline, CDR1 is DFQATT, CDR2 SNEGSKA (reference sequence). CDR3 loop: CSAIWPGTSGGNEQFF. CDR3 in DNA: TGCAGTGCCATCTGGCCCGGGACTAGCGGGGGAAATGAGCAGTTCTTC.

The sample holds one count of this clonotype. The chain employs TRBV5-1 and TRBJ2-7, with 12 bases aligning to TRBD2. In germline, CDR1 is SGHRS, CDR2 YFSETQ. This CDR3 has 16 residues. Trimming cost V 3 bases and J 2 bases; bases outside gene matches: 6. CDR3 amino acids: CASSYGLAGITYEQYF. DNA for the CDR3: TGCGCCAGCAGCTACGGACTAGCGGGGATCACCTACGAGCAGTACTTC.

J is TRBJ1-5 and V is TRBV2; 7 bases line up with TRBD1. This CDR3 comprises 15 residues. The germline CDR1 and CDR2 sequences are SNHLY and FYNNEI. V shed 1 base, J shed 7 bases, and the junction held 7 bases outside the gene matches. In nucleotides, the CDR3 is TGTGCCAGCAGTGAAGGAGGAGGGGGCTGGCAGCCCCAGCATTTT. It encodes CASSEGGGGWQPQHF.

This chain links TRBV20-1 with TRBJ2-7, with 10 bases identical to TRBD2. Near its end, the DNA agrees better with TRBJ2-1, so the J call may be wrong. This CDR3 region has 17 residues. Germline-derived CDR1 and CDR2 are DFQATT and SNEGSKA (reference sequence). The CDR3 region has the DNA TGCAGTGCTAGAGAGGCGGCCCGGACTAGCGGCTCCTACGAGCAGTTCTTC. Its translation: CSAREAARTSGSYEQFF.

This clonotype occurred a few times. V and J are TRBV6-2 or TRBV6-3 and TRBJ2-1; D gene unclear. This CDR3 is built from 12 residues. V was clipped by 2 bases and J by 6 bases, with 5 bases between them. The germline CDR1 and CDR2 sequences are MNHEY and SVGEGT. CDR3: CASSYPVNEQFF. The CDR3 nucleotides are TGTGCCAGCAGTTACCCCGTCAATGAGCAGTTCTTC.

V usage is TRBV14 and J usage is TRBJ2-3, with D hard to call. Germline CDR1 SGHDN, CDR2 FVKESK. The CDR3 is 12 residues long. V was shortened by 4 bases and J by 4 bases, with 6 bases between the two germline ends. CDR3 nucleotides: TGTGCCAGCAGCCCGTCCTCAGATACGCAGTATTTT. As protein: CASSPSSDTQYF.

This clonotype was observed once. The chain couples TRBV7-9 to TRBJ1-3; 7 nucleotides agree with TRBD1. The germline V gene encodes CDR1 SEHNR and CDR2 FQNEAQ (reference sequence). CDR3 size: 15 residues. V gave up 5 bases and J gave up 0 bases; unmatched junction bases: 4. CDR3 bases: TGTGCCAGCAGCCCAACAGGGGCCTCTGGAAACACCATATATTTT. Amino acid sequence: CASSPTGASGNTIYF.

The chain couples TRBV6-5 to TRBJ2-1, with unresolved D. CDR1 is MNHEY, CDR2 SVGAGI, per germline. CDR3 size: 14 residues. The germline V and J ends were trimmed by 6 bases and 5 bases, with 14 bases remaining between them. Here the CDR3 reads CASRLSDLNNEQFF. CDR3 in DNA: TGTGCCAGCAGACTATCGGATCTCAACAATGAGCAGTTCTTC.

This clonotype turned up a few times. The rearrangement links TRBV27 to TRBJ2-5, with 11 bases identical to TRBD2. There are 15 residues in the CDR3. The ends lost 2 bases at V and 4 bases at J; junction bases unmatched: 3. Germline CDR1 and CDR2: MNHEY and SMNVEV (reference sequence). The CDR3 DNA reads as TGTGCCAGCAGTTTAGCGGGGACTAGCGGAGAGACCCAGTACTTC. As protein: CASSLAGTSGETQYF.

V and J are TRBV27 and TRBJ1-2, with TRBD1 matching 10 bases. This CDR3 is 14 amino acids long. V was pared by 5 bases and J by 4 bases, with 4 bases of the junction left unmatched. Germline lookup yields CDR1 MNHEY and CDR2 SMNVEV (reference sequence). The CDR3 sequence: CASSPGTGAYGYTF. The DNA of the CDR3 is TGTGCCAGCAGTCCGGGGACAGGGGCCTATGGCTACACCTTC.

V usage is TRBV4-2 and J usage is TRBJ2-5; TRBD1 is a possible D gene (6 bases). CDR1 is LGHNA, CDR2 YNFKEQ, per germline. Trimming removed 0 bases at V and 3 bases at J, with 11 bases between. This CDR3 has 15 amino acids. The DNA for the CDR3 is TGTGCCAGCAGCCAAGAAAGCCAGGGGAAAGAGACCCAGTACTTC. This translates into CASSQESQGKETQYF.

The rearrangement joins TRBV5-6 to TRBJ1-6; a possible D gene is TRBD1 (5 bases). CDR3 length: 17 residues. The V end was cut by 3 bases, the J end by 13 bases, with 26 bases between. CDR1 is SGHDT and CDR2 is YYEEEE in the germline V gene. CDR3 sequence: CASSSDWGVRVPQPLHF. The CDR3 region has the DNA TGTGCCAGCAGCTCGGATTGGGGGGTTAGAGTTCCACAGCCCCTCCACTTT.

The chain uses TRBV19 and TRBJ2-5; D not resolved. Germline V CDR1 and CDR2: LNHDA, SQIVND (reference sequence). This CDR3 is built from 15 residues. V was shortened by 6 bases and J by 6 bases, with 20 bases between the two germline ends. For the CDR3, the DNA is TGTGCCAGTAGACAGACACCAACGAGTTGGCAGACCCAGTACTTC. Translation: CASRQTPTSWQTQYF.

The chain recombines TRBV27 with TRBJ2-7, with TRBD2 identical over 7 bases. The CDR3 sequence is 16 residues long. Germline CDR1 reads MNHEY; CDR2 reads SMNVEV (reference sequence). With 3 bases clipped from V and 3 bases from J, the junction kept 11 bases outside the gene matches. CDR3 loop: CASSFGAGETVYEQYF. CDR3 DNA: TGTGCCAGCAGTTTCGGGGCGGGAGAAACGGTCTACGAGCAGTACTTC.

The rearrangement uses TRBV12-3 or TRBV12-4 and TRBJ2-7, with 10 bases aligning to TRBD1. The CDR3 is 14 amino acids. After removal of 6 bases from V and 5 bases from J, the junction contained 7 bases not matched to a gene. Here the CDR3 reads CASSPRDRGHEQYF. CDR3 sequence (DNA): TGTGCCAGCAGCCCAAGGGACAGGGGCCACGAGCAGTACTTC.

The V and J genes are TRBV11-1 and TRBJ2-7; D may be TRBD1 (6 bases). V shed 1 base and J shed 2 bases, with 12 bases lying between them. The CDR3 runs 15 residues. Germline assignment: CDR1 SGHAT and CDR2 FQDESV (reference sequence). The CDR3 DNA reads as TGTGCCAGCAGCTTAGGACAGGTTGGGACCTACGAGCAGTACTTC. Protein sequence: CASSLGQVGTYEQYF. Full variable domain (outside the CDR3, taken from reference TRBV11-1 and TRBJ2-7): EAEVAQSPRYKITEKSQAVAFWCDPISGHATLYWYRQILGQGPELLVQFQDESVVDDSQLPKDRFSAERLKGVDSTLKIQPAELGDSAMYLCASSLGQVGTYEQYFGPGTRLTVT.

The chain combines TRBV7-2 with TRBJ1-2; 10 bases align to TRBD1. The germline V gene has CDR1 SGHTA and CDR2 FQGNSA. The ends lost 7 bases at V and 6 bases at J; junction bases unmatched: 8. There are 14 residues in the CDR3. The CDR3 reads CASNLGQGVDGYTF. The DNA of the CDR3 is TGTGCCAGCAACCTCGGACAGGGGGTCGATGGCTACACCTTC.

The genes are TRBV5-1 and TRBJ2-7, with 8 bases matching TRBD2. There are 16 residues in the CDR3. V shed 3 bases and J 0 bases; nucleotides not matched to a gene: 8. Germline CDR1 is SGHRS and CDR2 is YFSETQ. Here the CDR3 reads CASSSPSSGYSYEQYF. CDR3 DNA sequence: TGCGCCAGCAGCTCTCCCTCTAGCGGGTACTCCTACGAGCAGTACTTC.

The chain has TRBV27 and TRBJ1-5; perhaps TRBD1 as D (5 bases). Germline V gene lookup returns CDR1 MNHEY and CDR2 SMNVEV (reference sequence). The CDR3 loop spans 15 amino acids. Trimming stripped 5 bases from V and 2 bases from J, with 13 bases between. The CDR3, as DNA: TGTGCCAGCAGTGACAGAGGGGTGGGCAATCAGCCCCAGCATTTT. Amino acids: CASSDRGVGNQPQHF.

The chain carries TRBV12-3 or TRBV12-4 and TRBJ1-5; unclear D gene. Trimming cost V 3 bases and J 6 bases, with 18 bases left between them. The CDR3 is 16 residues long. DNA for the CDR3: TGTGCCAGCAGTTTTTCCGCTCAGGCAGCGGTTCAGCCCCAGCATTTT. Translated: CASSFSAQAAVQPQHF.

V usage is TRBV29-1 and J usage is TRBJ1-3; D is unresolved. Germline assignment: CDR1 SQVTM and CDR2 ANQGSEA. V lost 3 bases and J lost 0, with 6 bases in between. The CDR3 totals 13 residues. The CDR3 nucleotides read TGCAGCGTTGACACAGACTCTGGAAACACCATATATTTT. Protein sequence: CSVDTDSGNTIYF. Looking up the rest from reference TRBV29-1 and TRBJ1-3 gives the full variable domain: SAVISQKPSRDICQRGTSLTIQCQVDSQVTMMFWYRQQPGQSLTLIATANQGSEATYESGFVIDKFPISRPNLTFSTLTVSNMSPEDSSIYLCSVDTDSGNTIYFGEGSWLTVV.

V is TRBV11-3 and J is TRBJ2-1, with 8 bases that match TRBD2. The CDR3 is 14 amino acids. Germline-derived CDR1 and CDR2 are SGHNT and YENEEA. Germline trimming cut 4 bases from V and 4 bases from J; bases unmatched to any gene: 3. The CDR3: CASSSGGGYNEQFF. The DNA of the CDR3 is TGTGCCAGCAGCTCCGGGGGGGGATACAATGAGCAGTTCTTC.

This chain joins TRBV2 and TRBJ1-4, with unresolved D. V lost 1 base and J lost 0, with 9 bases in between. Germline values: CDR1 SNHLY, CDR2 FYNNEI. The CDR3 has 16 amino acids. CDR3 region: CASSEELQTTNEKLFF. CDR3 bases: TGTGCCAGCAGTGAAGAACTGCAAACAACTAATGAAAAACTGTTTTTT.